This passage covers 30 T cell receptor beta chains from one sample sequenced in a study of response to subunit inactivated influenza vaccine. TCRdb re-called the RT-PCR reads through MiXCR, storing one row per CDR3 protein. The sample shows approximately 570,000 distinct CDR3 sequences, less than 10% of them seen only once. The material was PBMCs from blood, obtained 23 months after vaccination. These receptors were obtained from a man between 50 and 70 years old who received an inactivated influenza vaccine.

This rearrangement joins TRBV20-1 to TRBJ2-1; the D is unclear. Per the germline V gene, CDR1 is DFQATT and CDR2 is SNEGSKA (reference sequence). There are 17 residues in the CDR3. Trimming took 0 bases from V and 6 from J, leaving 21 bases between them. The CDR3 DNA is TGCAGTGCTAGAGATCTGGTAGATTCCAAAACGGGCAATGAGCAGTTCTTC. It translates to CSARDLVDSKTGNEQFF.

The sample holds many counts of this clonotype. The chain employs TRBV24-1 and TRBJ2-5; TRBD2 might be the D (5 bases). Trimming took off 2 bases at V and 1 base at J, with 16 bases between the two ends. In germline, CDR1 is KGHDR, CDR2 SFDVKD. This CDR3 spans 17 amino acids. CDR3 residues: CATSDSTTPNLQETQYF. The CDR3 DNA reads TGTGCCACCAGTGATTCGACTACCCCAAACCTCCAAGAGACCCAGTACTTC.

The J gene is TRBJ2-3, the V gene TRBV28, with D perhaps given as TRBD1 or TRBD2 (6 bases each). The CDR3 spans 14 residues. V was shortened by 7 bases and J by 4 bases, with 15 bases between the two germline ends. The germline V gene has CDR1 MDHEN and CDR2 SYDVKM. The CDR3: CASTVGGGPDTQYF. DNA of the CDR3: TGTGCCAGCACAGTGGGTGGGGGGCCAGATACGCAGTATTTT.

As regards this clonotype: The germline gene is not matched at one end of the junction; a read error may be the cause. The V gene is TRBV3-1, the J gene TRBJ2-1; D perhaps matches TRBD2 (5 bases). The CDR3 covers 17 residues. The germline V gene encodes CDR1 LGHDT and CDR2 YNNKEL (reference sequence). The CDR3 loop is CATSQEKWRRENNEQFF. Written as DNA, the CDR3 is TGTGCCACCAGCCAAGAGAAGTGGAGACGGGAAAACAATGAGCAGTTCTTC.

This clonotype was seen only a few times. J is TRBJ1-4 and V is TRBV30; TRBD1 is a possible D gene (6 bases). Germline-derived CDR1 and CDR2 are GTSNPN and SVGIG (reference sequence). Deletions cut 0 bases from V and 0 bases from J, with 11 bases between. The length of the CDR3 is 16 residues. In DNA form, the CDR3 reads TGTGCCTGGAGTGTAATGGGGGCTGCAACTAATGAAAAACTGTTTTTT. This encodes CAWSVMGAATNEKLFF.

Regarding this clonotype: A much bigger clone sits one base away, suggesting this may be a read error. This rearrangement joins TRBV5-5 to TRBJ2-7; unclear D gene. From germline, CDR1 is SGHKS and CDR2 YYEKEE (reference sequence). CDR3 size: 15 residues. The CDR3 DNA reads TGTGCCAGCAGCTTAACCGACTTTAGCTCCTACGAGCAGTGCTTC. It specifies CASSLTDFSSYEQCF.

The chain recombines TRBV28 with TRBJ2-7; TRBD1 matches 10 bases. The germline CDR1 and CDR2 sequences are MDHEN and SYDVKM. The CDR3 length is 16 residues. Losses at the gene ends were 6 bases for V and 2 bases for J; bases not matched to a gene: 10. CDR3 sequence: CASSPDRGRIAYEQYF. The DNA of the CDR3 is TGTGCCAGCAGCCCCGACAGGGGGCGCATCGCCTACGAGCAGTACTTC.

The chain recombines TRBV6-2 or TRBV6-3 with TRBJ2-2; 8 nucleotides line up with TRBD2. This CDR3 has 16 amino acids. The germline CDR1 and CDR2 sequences are MNHEY and SVGEGT. V gave up 1 base and J gave up 5 bases; unmatched junction bases: 6. Here the CDR3 DNA reads TGTGCCAGCAGTTACTTTGCGGGGGGACCAACCGGGGAGCTGTTTTTT. This gives the protein CASSYFAGGPTGELFF.

CDR3 DNA: TGTGCCAGCAGTTCCTACCCCCCTACAGGGGATGAAAAACTGTTTTTT. Its protein is CASSSYPPTGDEKLFF. The rearrangement links TRBV27 to TRBJ1-4; 7 bases are a match to TRBD1. V was clipped by 4 bases and J by 6 bases; unmatched bases: 11. Germline V CDR1 and CDR2: MNHEY, SMNVEV (reference sequence). The CDR3 has 16 residues.

This clonotype was recorded many times. This chain uses TRBV4-2 with TRBJ2-2, with TRBD2 identical over 16 bases. The V and J ends lost 1 base and 6 bases, in that order; junction bases with no gene match: 11. Per germline, CDR1 LGHNA and CDR2 YNFKEQ. The CDR3 runs 20 residues. CDR3 protein: CASSQGTSGLAGGPSGELFF. CDR3 bases: TGTGCCAGCAGCCAAGGCACCTCGGGACTAGCGGGAGGGCCATCCGGGGAGCTGTTTTTT.

This clonotype came up a few times. The CDR3 DNA reads as TGCAGTGCTTGGACAGCTCAAGAGACCCAGTACTTC. This sequence encodes CSAWTAQETQYF. The rearrangement links TRBV20-1 to TRBJ2-5, with D perhaps TRBD1 (6 bases). Germline V lookup: CDR1 DFQATT, CDR2 SNEGSKA (reference sequence). Trimming left V 5 bases short and J 2 bases short, with 9 bases between. The CDR3 extends over 12 amino acids.

This clonotype was detected ten times or more. The chain employs TRBV2 and TRBJ2-7; TRBD2 aligns across 12 bases. Unmatched junction bases numbered 4, after V lost 3 bases and J lost 7 bases. Germline CDR1 is SNHLY and CDR2 is FYNNEI. The CDR3 sequence is 14 residues long. In nucleotides, the CDR3 is TGTGCCAGCAGTGACGGACTAGCGGGGAAGGAGCAGTACTTC. Its translation: CASSDGLAGKEQYF.

This clonotype was seen more than once but under ten times. The chain links TRBV11-2 to TRBJ2-2; tentative D call: TRBD1 (6 bases). From germline, CDR1 is SGHAT and CDR2 FQNNGV. The V end lost 2 bases, the J end lost 6 bases, and 7 bases lay between the germline ends. CDR3 length equals 13 residues. CDR3: CASSLHRAGELFF. CDR3 bases: TGTGCCAGCAGCTTACACAGGGCCGGGGAGCTGTTTTTT.

This clonotype was recorded only once. A much larger clone is a single base away; this may be a read error. The chain couples TRBV12-3 or TRBV12-4 to TRBJ2-5; 7 nucleotides align to TRBD1. V was clipped by 6 bases and J by 6 bases; unmatched bases: 7. This CDR3 has 13 amino acids. Written as DNA, the CDR3 is TGTGCCAGCAGCCCGGGACAGAAACAGACCCAGTACTTC. Protein sequence: CASSPGQKQTQYF.

The sample holds many counts of this clonotype. The chain couples TRBV15 to TRBJ2-7; possibly TRBD2 for D (5 bases). Germline V gives CDR1 LNHNV, CDR2 YYDKDF (reference sequence). This CDR3 comprises 14 residues. Trimming removed 0 bases at V and 7 bases at J, with 13 bases between. The CDR3 is CATSRDGLAREQYF. The CDR3 DNA is TGTGCCACCAGCAGAGATGGGCTAGCCCGAGAGCAGTACTTC.

A few counts support this clonotype. This chain joins TRBV7-2 and TRBJ2-7, with 9 positions matching TRBD1. V shed 3 bases, J shed 2 bases, and the junction held 5 bases outside the gene matches. Germline CDR1 is SGHTA and CDR2 is FQGNSA. The CDR3 is 15 amino acids. The CDR3 DNA sequence: TGTGCCAGCAGCTTTGCGGGGACAGGGCCCTACGAGCAGTACTTC. Its translation is CASSFAGTGPYEQYF. The variable domain in full, with the rest retrieved from reference TRBV7-2 and TRBJ2-7, is GAGVSQSPSNKVTEKGKDVELRCDPISGHTALYWYRQSLGQGLEFLIYFQGNSAPDKSGLPSDRFSAERTGGSVSTLTIQRTQQEDSAVYLCASSFAGTGPYEQYFGPGTRLTVT.

V is TRBV5-1 and J is TRBJ2-2; D assignment may be TRBD1 or TRBD2 (5 bases each). The CDR3 is 16 amino acids. V dropped 7 bases and J dropped 1 base, with 17 bases sitting between them. The germline V gene encodes CDR1 SGHRS and CDR2 YFSETQ. CDR3 coding DNA: TGCGCCAGCGAGTACGTACCGGGACGGAACACCGGGGAGCTGTTTTTT. It encodes CASEYVPGRNTGELFF.

This clonotype has more than one count but fewer than ten. This chain connects TRBV3-1 to TRBJ2-5; possibly TRBD1 or TRBD2 for D (5 bases each). CDR3 size: 14 residues. The germline V and J ends were trimmed by 5 bases and 2 bases, with 12 bases remaining between them. The V gene's germline CDR1 is LGHDT and CDR2 YNNKEL (reference sequence). This CDR3 is CASSSGAGQETQYF. The CDR3 DNA sequence: TGTGCCAGCAGCTCCGGGGCAGGGCAAGAGACCCAGTACTTC.

To note about this clonotype: At one boundary the junction diverges from the germline segment, which might be a read error. The V call is TRBV20-1, the J call TRBJ1-2; a possible D gene is TRBD1 (5 bases). Germline V gives CDR1 DFQATT, CDR2 SNEGSKA (reference sequence). CDR3 length: 13 residues. The CDR3 here is CRARDSRDYGYTF. In DNA, the CDR3 is TGCAGAGCTAGAGATTCCAGGGACTATGGCTACACCTTC.

The chain carries TRBV6-5 and TRBJ2-7; D is possibly TRBD2 (6 bases). The germline gives CDR1 MNHEY, CDR2 SVGAGI. V was clipped by 2 bases and J by 6 bases, with 11 bases between them. The CDR3 runs to 13 residues. The CDR3 is CASSYGGAGEQYF. CDR3 DNA: TGTGCCAGCAGTTACGGCGGGGCCGGCGAGCAGTACTTC.

This clonotype showed up many times. The chain combines TRBV28 with TRBJ2-7; 10 bases are shared with TRBD1. V lost 2 bases and J lost 8; bases outside the gene matches: 9. The CDR3 totals 15 residues. The germline gives CDR1 MDHEN, CDR2 SYDVKM. In DNA form, the CDR3 reads TGTGCCAGCAGTTTAATGACGGGACAGGGGTCGCAGCAGTACTTC. Translating gives CASSLMTGQGSQQYF. Full variable domain (missing parts from reference TRBV28 and TRBJ2-7): DVKVTQSSRYLVKRTGEKVFLECVQDMDHENMFWYRQDPGLGLRLIYFSYDVKMKEKGDIPEGYSVSREKKERFSLILESASTNQTSMYLCASSLMTGQGSQQYFGPGTRLTVT.

J is TRBJ2-7 and V is TRBV5-1, with D perhaps being TRBD1 or TRBD2 (6 bases each). The CDR3 extends over 14 amino acids. The V end was cut by 3 bases, the J end by 6 bases, with 16 bases between. Germline values: CDR1 SGHRS, CDR2 YFSETQ. CDR3 loop: CASSSGTKGGEQYF. In DNA form, the CDR3 reads TGCGCCAGCAGCTCCGGGACAAAGGGGGGCGAGCAGTACTTC.

This clonotype was found many times. This CDR3 reads CASSLGTGPYGYTF. CDR3 nucleotide sequence: TGTGCCAGCAGCCTTGGAACAGGCCCATATGGCTACACCTTC. V gene TRBV12-3 or TRBV12-4 combines with J gene TRBJ1-2; tentative D call: TRBD1 (5 bases). This CDR3 is 14 amino acids long. Trimming took off 6 bases at V and 5 bases at J, with 16 bases between the two ends.

V gene TRBV5-1 combines with J gene TRBJ2-5, with D possibly being TRBD1 (6 bases). The ends were cut back, 0 bases at V and 4 bases at J, with 10 bases in the middle. This CDR3 has 14 residues. Germline CDR1 reads SGHRS; CDR2 reads YFSETQ. The CDR3 loop is CASSLDGGGETQYF. The CDR3 nucleotides read TGCGCCAGCAGCTTGGATGGGGGCGGAGAGACCCAGTACTTC.

This clonotype was observed a handful of times. The genes are TRBV6-5 and TRBJ1-1; 7 bases agree with TRBD1. With V trimmed by 3 bases and J by 4 bases, 8 bases remained unmatched. CDR1 and CDR2 from the germline V gene are MNHEY and SVGAGI. This CDR3 contains 15 residues. The CDR3, as DNA: TGTGCCAGCAGTTATGCGACAGGGTCCGCCACTGAAGCTTTCTTT. Its protein product is CASSYATGSATEAFF.

This clonotype appeared a few times. This sequence joins TRBV12-3 or TRBV12-4 and TRBJ1-5; 7 positions agree with TRBD1. V lost 6 bases to trimming and J lost 5 bases; unmatched junction nucleotides: 7. This CDR3 spans 14 amino acids. DNA for the CDR3: TGTGCCAGCAGGCGGACAGGTGGGGATCAGCCCCAGCATTTT. This sequence encodes CASRRTGGDQPQHF.

This clonotype was observed a handful of times. J is TRBJ2-7 and V is TRBV4-3, with 8 bases aligning to TRBD1. CDR1 LGHNA and CDR2 YSLEER come from the germline V gene. The CDR3 is made up of 15 amino acids. J gave up 0 bases and V 5 bases, and 6 bases lay outside the gene matches. DNA for the CDR3: TGCGCCAGCAGCAGGGGGACAGGCAACTCCTACGAGCAGTACTTC. This gives the protein CASSRGTGNSYEQYF.

The genes are TRBV4-1 and TRBJ2-3, with D unresolved. CDR1 and CDR2 (germline): MGHRA, YSYEKL. The CDR3 sequence is 18 residues long. The V and J ends lost 0 bases and 1 base respectively, with 17 bases between them. The CDR3: CASSQDDFGRTRTDTQYF. Here the CDR3 DNA reads TGCGCCAGCAGCCAAGACGACTTTGGGCGGACCCGCACAGATACGCAGTATTTT.

The sample holds a few counts of this clonotype. The V call is TRBV9, the J call TRBJ2-7; D perhaps matches TRBD2 (5 bases). Trimming shortened V by 5 bases and J by 3 bases, and 12 bases separated the two germline ends. The CDR3 totals 13 residues. Germline V gene lookup returns CDR1 SGDLS and CDR2 YYNGEE. CDR3 sequence reads: CASREVVSYEQYF. The DNA of the CDR3 is TGTGCCAGCAGGGAGGTAGTTAGCTACGAGCAGTACTTC.

This clonotype showed up many times. The J gene is TRBJ2-5, the V gene TRBV7-2; D gene ambiguous. With 1 base removed from V and 4 bases from J, the gap between germline ends came to 16 bases. Germline values: CDR1 SGHTA, CDR2 FQGNSA. This CDR3 contains 16 residues. CDR3 region: CASSLDRLVLGETQYF. The CDR3 DNA sequence: TGTGCCAGCAGCTTAGATCGGCTCGTTTTAGGAGAGACCCAGTACTTC.